This TCR beta chain appears in the sequencing data of a study of blood T cell repertoires in COVID-19. Study at large: Sample material is recorded as cDNA or gDNA derived from T cells, B-cell-depleted T cells, or PBMCs.

In the original analysis: The authors estimated nucleated cell counts from reference gene primer amplification. Generated by immunoSEQ multiplex PCR, the TCRdb table keeps only in-frame clones and is missing some. Clone size and V and J calls were adopted from that table, with D and trimming inferred from the DNA. This sample has 180,000 or so clones; approximately 80% occur once, and the top ten carry 9.5% to 11%. Only one count was recorded for this clone. The CDR3 covers 16 residues. V trimming: 8 bases; J trimming: 9 bases; junction bases outside the gene matches: 11. The germline gives CDR1 LNHDA, CDR2 SQIVND (reference sequence). Recovery meant two consecutive negative NP/OP PCR tests, professional clearance, or resolved symptoms.

This TCR was sampled from a middle-aged man who had recovered from COVID-19. The specimen was PBMCs or T cells enriched from blood (not recorded which). The chain links TRBV19 to TRBJ1-6, with 12 bases identical to TRBD1. The CDR3 bases are TGTGCCAGTGCCGGGACAGGGGGCTCAGGGGGTTCACCCCTCCACTTT. Protein sequence: CASAGTGGSGGSPLHF.